This entry describes one TCR beta chain. Each sample had two DNA replicates, 0.45 to 0.65 ug blood or roughly 1.4 ug tissue. The method was immunoSEQ multiplex PCR; TCRdb's version includes in-frame clones alone and lacks a portion of them. The top ten hold over 3.5% of the sample, which has about 69,000 clones, approximately 80% seen once. Germline V lookup: CDR1 MNHEY, CDR2 SVGAGI. The CDR3 is 15 amino acids. V was clipped by 2 bases and J by 3 bases, with 13 bases between them. The data belong to a study of early stage breast cancer tumors. The specimen was blood. The chain has TRBV6-5 and TRBJ1-1, with D unclear. The TCR was taken from a person in their forties with breast cancer. In DNA, the CDR3 is TGTGCCAGCAGTTACCGTTTCTCGACGGACACTGAAGCTTTCTTT. It specifies CASSYRFSTDTEAFF.